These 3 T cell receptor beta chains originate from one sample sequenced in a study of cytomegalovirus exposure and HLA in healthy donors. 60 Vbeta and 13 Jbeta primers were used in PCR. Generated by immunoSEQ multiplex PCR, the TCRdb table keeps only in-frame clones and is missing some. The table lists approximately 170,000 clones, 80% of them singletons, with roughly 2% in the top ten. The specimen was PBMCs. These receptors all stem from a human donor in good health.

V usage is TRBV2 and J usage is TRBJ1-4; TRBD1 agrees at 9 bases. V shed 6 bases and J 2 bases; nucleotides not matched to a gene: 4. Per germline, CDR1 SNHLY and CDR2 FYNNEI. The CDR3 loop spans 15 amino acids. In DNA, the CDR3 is TGTGCCAGCAGAGGGGGGACAGGGACTAATGAAAAACTGTTTTTT. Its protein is CASRGGTGTNEKLFF. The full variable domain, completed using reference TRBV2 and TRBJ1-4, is EPEVTQTPSHQVTQMGQEVILRCVPISNHLYFYWYRQILGQKVEFLVSFYNNEISEKSEIFDDQFSVERPDGSNFTLKIRSTKLEDSAMYFCASRGGTGTNEKLFFGSGTQLSVL.

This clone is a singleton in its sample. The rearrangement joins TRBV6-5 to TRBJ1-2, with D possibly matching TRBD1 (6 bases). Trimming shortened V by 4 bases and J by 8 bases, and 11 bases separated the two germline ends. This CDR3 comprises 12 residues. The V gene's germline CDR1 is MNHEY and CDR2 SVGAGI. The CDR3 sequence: CASSSTGRGYTF. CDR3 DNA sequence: TGTGCCAGCAGTTCTACAGGGCGAGGCTACACCTTC.

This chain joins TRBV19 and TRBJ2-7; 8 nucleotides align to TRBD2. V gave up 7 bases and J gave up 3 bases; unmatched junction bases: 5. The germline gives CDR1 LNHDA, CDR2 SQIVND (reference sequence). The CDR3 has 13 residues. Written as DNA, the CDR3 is TGTGCCAGTACCCCCCGGGGGGGCTACGAGCAGTACTTC. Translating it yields CASTPRGGYEQYF.